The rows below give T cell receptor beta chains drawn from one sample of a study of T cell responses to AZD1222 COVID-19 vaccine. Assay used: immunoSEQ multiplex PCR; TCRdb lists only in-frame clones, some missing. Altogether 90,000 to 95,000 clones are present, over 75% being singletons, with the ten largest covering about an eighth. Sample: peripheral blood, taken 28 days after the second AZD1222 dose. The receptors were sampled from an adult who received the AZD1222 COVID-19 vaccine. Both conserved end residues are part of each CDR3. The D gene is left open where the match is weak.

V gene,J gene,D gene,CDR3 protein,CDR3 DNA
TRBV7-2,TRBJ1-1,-,CASSLLRNTEAFF,TGTGCCAGCAGCTTACTAAGGAACACTGAAGCTTTCTTT
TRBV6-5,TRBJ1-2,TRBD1,CASEPGQGNGYTF,TGTGCCAGTGAACCGGGACAGGGTAATGGCTACACCTTC
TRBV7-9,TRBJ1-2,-,CASSFQGRLTF,TGTGCCAGCAGCTTTCAGGGTAGATTGACCTTC
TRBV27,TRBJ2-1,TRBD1,CASSLSGTENNEQFF,TGTGCCAGCAGTCTTTCCGGGACAGAAAACAATGAGCAGTTCTTC
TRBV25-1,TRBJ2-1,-,CASSESVDYNEQFF,TGTGCCAGCAGTGAATCGGTGGACTACAATGAGCAGTTCTTC
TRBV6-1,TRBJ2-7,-,CASSETVAEQYF,TGTGCCAGCAGTGAAACCGTAGCCGAGCAGTACTTC
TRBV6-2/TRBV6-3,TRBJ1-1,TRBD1,CASSRGQGGTEAFF,TGTGCCAGCAGTCGCGGACAGGGAGGCACTGAAGCTTTCTTT
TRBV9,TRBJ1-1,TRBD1,CASSPYQGAPAEAFF,TGTGCCAGCAGCCCTTACCAGGGGGCGCCGGCTGAAGCTTTCTTT
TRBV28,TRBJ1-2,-,CASSFLDRGYTF,TGTGCCAGCAGTTTTCTTGACAGAGGCTACACCTTC
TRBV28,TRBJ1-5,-,CASSLTTPDQPQHF,TGTGCCAGCAGTTTGACCACTCCGGATCAGCCCCAGCATTTT
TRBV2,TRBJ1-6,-,CASSERQAHGNSPLHF,TGTGCCAGCAGTGAGAGACAGGCCCATGGAAATTCACCCCTCCACTTT
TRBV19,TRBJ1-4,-,CASSYQGPIEKLFF,TGTGCCAGTAGTTATCAGGGACCGATCGAAAAACTGTTTTTT
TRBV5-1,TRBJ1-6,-,CASSLDPGDGNSPLHF,TGCGCCAGCAGCTTGGATCCGGGGGACGGCAATTCACCCCTCCACTTT